This passage covers 8 T cell receptor beta chains from one sample sequenced in a study of T-cell memory formation after mild COVID-19 (dated by TCRdb to the early 2020s). The library came from 5' RACE. TCRdb lists the instrument as Illumina NovaSeq 6000. The public reads were reanalyzed by TCRdb: fastp trimming at Q25, MiXCR alignment, in-frame beta chains only. Every distinct CDR3 protein forms one entry, paired with its most common genes and DNA. Within this sample are about 500,000 distinct CDR3 sequences, with roughly 20% of them counted one time only. The leading ten clones occupy approximately 13% of the sample. Source material: PBMCs or a T cell subset sorted from them (not recorded which). The receptors come from an adult woman who had mild COVID-19 (a few samples of this study predate the infection). The sample titles of this study are shuffled in the database, so cell type and time point are left out; the donor was told from shared clones.

This chain links TRBV20-1 with TRBJ2-7; D might be TRBD2 (6 bases). The CDR3 length is 13 residues. The germline V gene encodes CDR1 DFQATT and CDR2 SNEGSKA (reference sequence). The V end lost 2 bases, the J end lost 0 bases, and 8 bases lay between the germline ends. In DNA, the CDR3 is TGCAGTGCTAGAAAGCGGGCCTCCTACGAGCAGTACTTC. Its translation: CSARKRASYEQYF.

There are a few counts of this clonotype. The rearrangement joins TRBV7-9 to TRBJ1-2, with 10 bases fitting TRBD1. The trim removed 2 bases at V and 3 bases at J, leaving 6 bases unmatched. Germline CDR1 is SEHNR and CDR2 is FQNEAQ (reference sequence). The CDR3 length is 16 residues. The CDR3 reads CASSLLLTGGYYGYTF. As DNA, the CDR3 is TGTGCCAGCAGCTTATTACTGACAGGGGGCTACTATGGCTACACCTTC.

The gene calls are TRBV7-2 and TRBJ2-3; 13 bases match TRBD2. V gave up 6 bases and J gave up 2 bases; unmatched junction bases: 8. CDR3 length: 17 residues. The germline V gene has CDR1 SGHTA and CDR2 FQGNSA. The CDR3 DNA reads TGTGCCAGCAGACCAGCAGGACTAGCGGGAGCCACAGATACGCAGTATTTT. Translating gives CASRPAGLAGATDTQYF. Filled out from reference TRBV7-2 and TRBJ2-3, the complete variable domain reads GAGVSQSPSNKVTEKGKDVELRCDPISGHTALYWYRQSLGQGLEFLIYFQGNSAPDKSGLPSDRFSAERTGGSVSTLTIQRTQQEDSAVYLCASRPAGLAGATDTQYFGPGTRLTVL.

The rearrangement uses TRBV5-1 and TRBJ2-2; 7 bases agree with TRBD2. CDR3 length: 12 residues. The germline V gene has CDR1 SGHRS and CDR2 YFSETQ. J gave up 10 bases and V 0 bases, and 0 bases lay outside the gene matches. CDR3 protein: CASSLGLAELFF. CDR3 coding DNA: TGCGCCAGCAGCTTGGGACTAGCGGAGCTGTTTTTT.

This clonotype was counted only a few times. The gene calls are TRBV7-8 and TRBJ2-1; D is possibly TRBD2 (6 bases). V lost 5 bases, J lost 9 bases, and 14 bases lay in between. The CDR3 extends over 13 amino acids. The germline CDR1 and CDR2 sequences are SGHVS and FQNEAQ. The CDR3 sequence: CASSLGAGREQFF. CDR3 DNA sequence: TGTGCCAGCAGCCTAGGGGCGGGGCGTGAGCAGTTCTTC.

This clonotype has a handful of counts. The chain has TRBV18 and TRBJ2-1; possible D gene TRBD1, 5 bases. Germline V gene data show CDR1 as KGHSH and CDR2 as LQKENI. This CDR3 region has 13 residues. Trimming pared 2 bases from V and 8 bases from J, leaving 10 bases between. The CDR3 protein is CASSPGRVDEQFF. CDR3 DNA sequence: TGTGCCAGCTCACCAGGCAGGGTGGATGAGCAGTTCTTC.

The CDR3 coding sequence is TGTGCCATCAGCTTTACTAGCGGGAGGGCCGATGAGCAGTTCTTC. Amino acid sequence: CAISFTSGRADEQFF. The V and J genes are TRBV10-3 and TRBJ2-1; 13 nucleotides line up with TRBD2. Germline V gene lookup returns CDR1 ENHRY and CDR2 SYGVKD. CDR3 length: 15 amino acids. With V trimmed by 6 bases and J by 8 bases, 7 bases remained unmatched.

This clonotype was counted a few times. The chain carries TRBV5-1 and TRBJ2-7; a weak D match, TRBD1 (5 bases). Per the germline V gene, CDR1 is SGHRS and CDR2 is YFSETQ. CDR3 length: 12 residues. With 1 base removed from V and 6 bases from J, the gap between germline ends came to 8 bases. CDR3 region: CASSLTGPEQYF. As DNA, the CDR3 is TGCGCCAGCAGCTTGACAGGCCCCGAGCAGTACTTC.